One sample yielded the 3 T cell receptor beta chains listed below, sequenced in a study of T cells after yellow fever vaccination (dated by TCRdb to about 2019). Libraries were built with 5' RACE. TCRdb shows the sequencer as Illumina NovaSeq 6000. TCRdb reworked the public reads: Q25 trimming with fastp, MiXCR clone assembly, productive beta chains retained. Rows merge per CDR3 protein into single entries with the most common DNA and genes. For this sample there are 100,000 to 150,000 distinct CDR3 sequences; 15% appear just once. The biggest ten clones account for around 40% of the sample. What the treatment or condition label conveys for this sample: live attenuated yellow fever vaccine strain. The sample was CD8+ T cells sorted from PBMCs, taken 5 days after the yellow fever booster vaccination. Receptors originate from a young man who received the YFV17D yellow fever vaccine.

The rearrangement uses TRBV12-3 or TRBV12-4 and TRBJ2-7; unclear D gene. The length of the CDR3 is 14 residues. Trimming left V 8 bases short and J 2 bases short, with 16 bases between. The CDR3 sequence is CASGWGRRPYEQYV. The CDR3 DNA reads as TGTGCCAGCGGTTGGGGAAGGCGCCCCTACGAGCAGTACGTC.

The table lists this clonotype with a few counts. The chain is built from TRBV9 and TRBJ1-4, with 11 bases that match TRBD1. The CDR3 sequence is 16 residues long. From germline, CDR1 is SGDLS and CDR2 YYNGEE. After removal of 0 bases from V and 5 bases from J, the junction contained 3 bases not matched to a gene. The CDR3 nucleotides are TGTGCCAGCAGCGTAGGGGACAGGGGGAGCAATGAAAAACTGTTTTTT. Amino acid sequence: CASSVGDRGSNEKLFF.

This clonotype was detected many times. The chain uses TRBV7-3 and TRBJ2-2; the D is unclear. The length of the CDR3 is 13 residues. Germline loops: CDR1 SGHTA, CDR2 FQGTGA. V was trimmed by 2 bases and J by 5 bases, leaving 6 bases between them. CDR3 nucleotides: TGTGCCAGCAGCTTAGAGTTTACCGGGGAGCTGTTTTTT. This gives the protein CASSLEFTGELFF.